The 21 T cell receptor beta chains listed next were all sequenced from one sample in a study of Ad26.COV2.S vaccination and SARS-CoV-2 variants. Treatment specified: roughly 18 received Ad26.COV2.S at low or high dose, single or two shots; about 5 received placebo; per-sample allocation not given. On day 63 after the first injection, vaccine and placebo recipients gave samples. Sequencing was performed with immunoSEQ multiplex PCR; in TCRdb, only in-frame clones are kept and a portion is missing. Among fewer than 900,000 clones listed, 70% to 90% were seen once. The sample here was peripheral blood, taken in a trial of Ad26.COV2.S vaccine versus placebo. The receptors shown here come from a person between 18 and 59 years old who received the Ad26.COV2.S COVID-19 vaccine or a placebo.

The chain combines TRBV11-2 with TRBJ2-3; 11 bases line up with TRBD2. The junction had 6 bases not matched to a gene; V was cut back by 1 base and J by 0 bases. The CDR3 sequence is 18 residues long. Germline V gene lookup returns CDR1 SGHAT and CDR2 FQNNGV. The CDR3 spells CASSLAGTSGASTDTQYF. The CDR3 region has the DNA TGTGCCAGCAGCTTAGCTGGGACTAGCGGAGCAAGCACAGATACGCAGTATTTT. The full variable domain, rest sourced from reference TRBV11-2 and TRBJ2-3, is EAGVAQSPRYKIIEKRQSVAFWCNPISGHATLYWYQQILGQGPKLLIQFQNNGVVDDSQLPKDRFSAERLKGVDSTLKIQPAKLEDSAVYLCASSLAGTSGASTDTQYFGPGTRLTVL.

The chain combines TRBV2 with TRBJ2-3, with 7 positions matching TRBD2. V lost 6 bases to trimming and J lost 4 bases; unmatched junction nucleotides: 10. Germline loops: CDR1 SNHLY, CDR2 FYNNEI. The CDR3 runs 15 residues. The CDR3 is CASRRLASGSDTQYF. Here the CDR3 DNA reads TGTGCCAGCAGACGACTAGCAAGTGGTTCAGATACGCAGTATTTT.

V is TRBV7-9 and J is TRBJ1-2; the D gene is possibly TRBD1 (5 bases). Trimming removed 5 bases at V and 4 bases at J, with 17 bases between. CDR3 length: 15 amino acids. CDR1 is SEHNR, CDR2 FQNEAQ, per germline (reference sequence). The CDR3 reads CASSPPGTGRYGYTF. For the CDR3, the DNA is TGTGCCAGCAGCCCTCCAGGGACGGGACGCTATGGCTACACCTTC.

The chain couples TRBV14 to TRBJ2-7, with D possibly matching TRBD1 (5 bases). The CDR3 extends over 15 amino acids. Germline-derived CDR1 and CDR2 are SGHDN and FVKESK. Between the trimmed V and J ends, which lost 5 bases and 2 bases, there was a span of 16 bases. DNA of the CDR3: TGTGCCAGCAGCTTTGGACACTCAGTAGCCTACGAGCAGTACTTC. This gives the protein CASSFGHSVAYEQYF.

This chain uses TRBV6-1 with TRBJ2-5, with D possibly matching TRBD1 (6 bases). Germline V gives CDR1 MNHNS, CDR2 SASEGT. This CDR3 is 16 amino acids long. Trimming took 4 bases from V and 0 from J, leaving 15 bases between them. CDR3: CASSARDRSYQETQYF. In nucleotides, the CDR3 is TGTGCCAGCAGTGCACGTGACAGGTCATACCAAGAGACCCAGTACTTC.

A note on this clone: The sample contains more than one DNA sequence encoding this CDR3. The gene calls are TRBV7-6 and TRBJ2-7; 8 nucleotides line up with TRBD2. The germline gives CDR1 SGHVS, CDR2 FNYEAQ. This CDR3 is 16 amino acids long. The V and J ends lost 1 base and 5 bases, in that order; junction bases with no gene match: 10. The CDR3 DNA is TGTGCCAGCAGCTTAGACCCGGGAACGGGAGGGGACGAGCAGTACTTC. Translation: CASSLDPGTGGDEQYF.

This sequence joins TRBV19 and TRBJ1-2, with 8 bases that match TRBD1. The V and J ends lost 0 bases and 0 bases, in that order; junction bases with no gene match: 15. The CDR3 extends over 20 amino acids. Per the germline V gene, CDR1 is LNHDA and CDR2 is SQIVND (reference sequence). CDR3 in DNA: TGTGCCAGTAGTATAGAACCCTCCCCGGGACAGGAGGCCTCTAACTATGGCTACACCTTC. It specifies CASSIEPSPGQEASNYGYTF.

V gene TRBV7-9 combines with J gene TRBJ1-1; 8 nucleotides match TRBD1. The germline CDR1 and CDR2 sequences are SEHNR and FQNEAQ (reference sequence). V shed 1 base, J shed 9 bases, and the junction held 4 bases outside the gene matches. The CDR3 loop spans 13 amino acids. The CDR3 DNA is TGTGCCAGCAGCTTAGGGGGGGACAGGAAAGCTTTCTTT. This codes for CASSLGGDRKAFF. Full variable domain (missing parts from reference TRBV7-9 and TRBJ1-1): DTGVSQNPRHKITKRGQNVTFRCDPISEHNRLYWYRQTLGQGPEFLTYFQNEAQLEKSRLLSDRFSAERPKGSFSTLEIQRTEQGDSAMYLCASSLGGDRKAFFGQGTRLTVV.

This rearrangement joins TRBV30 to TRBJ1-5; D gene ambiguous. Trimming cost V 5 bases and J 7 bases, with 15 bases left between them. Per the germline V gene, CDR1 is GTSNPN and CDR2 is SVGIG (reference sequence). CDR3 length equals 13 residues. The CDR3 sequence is CAWASGRVQPQHF. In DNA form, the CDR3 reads TGTGCCTGGGCCTCCGGGCGGGTGCAGCCCCAGCATTTT.

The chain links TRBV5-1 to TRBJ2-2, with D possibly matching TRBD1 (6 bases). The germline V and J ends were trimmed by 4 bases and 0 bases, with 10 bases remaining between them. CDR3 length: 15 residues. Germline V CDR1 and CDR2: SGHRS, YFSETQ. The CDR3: CASSRGQPNTGELFF. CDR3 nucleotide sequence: TGCGCCAGCAGCCGGGGACAACCGAACACCGGGGAGCTGTTTTTT.

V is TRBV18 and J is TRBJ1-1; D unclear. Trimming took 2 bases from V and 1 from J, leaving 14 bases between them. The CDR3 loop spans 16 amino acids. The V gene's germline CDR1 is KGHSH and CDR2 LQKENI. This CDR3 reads CASSPYEVSWNTEAFF. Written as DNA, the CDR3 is TGTGCCAGCTCACCATATGAGGTATCCTGGAACACTGAAGCTTTCTTT.

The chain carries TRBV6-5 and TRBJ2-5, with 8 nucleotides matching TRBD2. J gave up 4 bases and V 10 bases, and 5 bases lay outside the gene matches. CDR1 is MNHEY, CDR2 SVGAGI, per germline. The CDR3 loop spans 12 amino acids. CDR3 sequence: CATGGAGETQYF. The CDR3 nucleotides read TGTGCCACCGGGGGGGCCGGAGAGACCCAGTACTTC.

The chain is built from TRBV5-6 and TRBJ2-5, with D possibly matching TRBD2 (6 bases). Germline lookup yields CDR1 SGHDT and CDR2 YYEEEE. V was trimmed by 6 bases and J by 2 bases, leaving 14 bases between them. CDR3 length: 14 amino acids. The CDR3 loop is CASTFGLLQETQYF. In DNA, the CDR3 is TGTGCCAGCACCTTCGGACTACTTCAAGAGACCCAGTACTTC.

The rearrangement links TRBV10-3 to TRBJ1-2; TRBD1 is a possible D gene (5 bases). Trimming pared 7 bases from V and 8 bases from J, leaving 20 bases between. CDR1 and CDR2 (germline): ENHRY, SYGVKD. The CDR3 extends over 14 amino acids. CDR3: CAIKLATGLEGYTF. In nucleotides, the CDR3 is TGTGCCATCAAGCTCGCGACGGGGCTGGAAGGCTACACCTTC.

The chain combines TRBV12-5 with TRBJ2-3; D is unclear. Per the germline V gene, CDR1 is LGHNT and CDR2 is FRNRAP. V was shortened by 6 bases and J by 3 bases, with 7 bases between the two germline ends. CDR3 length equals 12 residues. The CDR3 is CASGLLTDTQYF. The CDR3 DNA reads TGTGCTAGTGGCTTATTGACAGATACGCAGTATTTT.

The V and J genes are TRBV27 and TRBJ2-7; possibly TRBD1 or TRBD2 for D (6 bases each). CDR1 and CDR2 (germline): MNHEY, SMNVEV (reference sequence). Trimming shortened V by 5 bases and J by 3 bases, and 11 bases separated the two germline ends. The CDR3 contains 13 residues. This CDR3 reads CASSQEGVYEQYF. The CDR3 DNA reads TGTGCCAGCAGTCAGGAGGGGGTCTACGAGCAGTACTTC.

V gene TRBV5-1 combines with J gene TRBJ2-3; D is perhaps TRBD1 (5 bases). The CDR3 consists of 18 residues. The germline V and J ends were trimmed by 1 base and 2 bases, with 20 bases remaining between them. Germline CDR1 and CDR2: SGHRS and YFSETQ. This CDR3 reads CASSLTVVREWYTDTQYF. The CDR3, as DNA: TGCGCCAGCAGCTTGACCGTGGTCAGGGAATGGTACACAGATACGCAGTATTTT.

The CDR3 region is CASSQTSGTYEQYF. CDR3 sequence (DNA): TGCGCCAGCAGTCAGACTAGCGGGACGTACGAGCAGTACTTC. The J gene is TRBJ2-7, the V gene TRBV5-1, with 11 nucleotides matching TRBD2. This CDR3 region has 14 residues. The germline CDR1 and CDR2 sequences are SGHRS and YFSETQ. V was pared by 5 bases and J by 4 bases, with 5 bases of the junction left unmatched.

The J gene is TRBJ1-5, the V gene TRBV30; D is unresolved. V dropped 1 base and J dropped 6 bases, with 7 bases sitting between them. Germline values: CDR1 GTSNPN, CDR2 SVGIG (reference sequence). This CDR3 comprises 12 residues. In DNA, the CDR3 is TGTGCCTGGAGTGCCGAGGGTCAGCCCCAGCATTTT. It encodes CAWSAEGQPQHF.

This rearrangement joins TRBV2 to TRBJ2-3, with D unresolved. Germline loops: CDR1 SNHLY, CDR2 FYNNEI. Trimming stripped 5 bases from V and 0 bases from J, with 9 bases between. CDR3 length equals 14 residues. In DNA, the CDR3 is TGTGCCAGCAGTTTCAGGTCTAGCACAGATACGCAGTATTTT. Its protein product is CASSFRSSTDTQYF.

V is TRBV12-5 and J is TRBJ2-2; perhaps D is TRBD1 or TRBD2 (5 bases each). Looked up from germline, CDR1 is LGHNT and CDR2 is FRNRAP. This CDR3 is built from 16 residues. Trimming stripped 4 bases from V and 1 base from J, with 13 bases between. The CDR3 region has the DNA TGTGCTAGTGGTTGGACTGGGGCGCGGAACACCGGGGAGCTGTTTTTT. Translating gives CASGWTGARNTGELFF.